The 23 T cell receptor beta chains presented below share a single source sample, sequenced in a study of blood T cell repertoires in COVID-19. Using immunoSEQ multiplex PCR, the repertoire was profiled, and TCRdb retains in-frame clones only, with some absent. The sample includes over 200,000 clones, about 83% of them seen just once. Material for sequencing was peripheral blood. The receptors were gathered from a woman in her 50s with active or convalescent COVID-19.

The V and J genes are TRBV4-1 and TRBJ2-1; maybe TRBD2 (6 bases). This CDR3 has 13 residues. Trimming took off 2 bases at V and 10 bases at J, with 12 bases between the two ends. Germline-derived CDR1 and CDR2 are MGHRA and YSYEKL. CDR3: CASSQQNRGEQFF. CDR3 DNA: TGCGCCAGCAGCCAACAAAACCGGGGGGAGCAGTTCTTC.

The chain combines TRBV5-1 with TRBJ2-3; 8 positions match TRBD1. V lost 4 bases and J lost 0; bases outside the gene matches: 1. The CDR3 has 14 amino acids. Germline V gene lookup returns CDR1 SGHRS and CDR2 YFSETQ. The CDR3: CASSDRGSTDTQYF. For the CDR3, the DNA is TGCGCCAGCAGCGACAGGGGTAGCACAGATACGCAGTATTTT.

CDR3 protein: CASSHQTGANYEQYF. Written as DNA, the CDR3 is TGCGCCAGCAGCCACCAGACAGGGGCGAACTACGAGCAGTACTTC. The V gene is TRBV4-1, the J gene TRBJ2-7; 8 positions agree with TRBD1. J was trimmed by 3 bases and V by 3 bases; bases with no gene match: 7. The CDR3 runs to 15 residues. CDR1 MGHRA and CDR2 YSYEKL come from the germline V gene.

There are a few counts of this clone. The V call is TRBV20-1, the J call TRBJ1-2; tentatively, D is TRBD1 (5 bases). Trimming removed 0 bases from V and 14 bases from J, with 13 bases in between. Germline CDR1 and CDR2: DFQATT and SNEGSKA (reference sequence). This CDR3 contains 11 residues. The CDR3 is CSARDNRGETF. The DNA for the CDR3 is TGCAGTGCTAGAGATAACCGGGGGGAAACCTTC.

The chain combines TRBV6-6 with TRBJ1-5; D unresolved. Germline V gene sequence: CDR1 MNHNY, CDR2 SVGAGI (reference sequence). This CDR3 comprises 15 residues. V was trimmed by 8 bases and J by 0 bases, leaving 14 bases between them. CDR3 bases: TGTGCCAGCGGCCCCCTCCCCCATAGCAATCAGCCCCAGCATTTT. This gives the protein CASGPLPHSNQPQHF.

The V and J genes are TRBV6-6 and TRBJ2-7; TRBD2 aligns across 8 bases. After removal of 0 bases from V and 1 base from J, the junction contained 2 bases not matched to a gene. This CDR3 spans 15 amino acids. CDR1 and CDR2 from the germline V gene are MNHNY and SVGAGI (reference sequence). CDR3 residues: CASSYSGTSSYEQYF. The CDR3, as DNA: TGTGCCAGCAGTTACTCTGGGACTAGTTCCTACGAGCAGTACTTC.

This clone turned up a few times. The CDR3 bases are TGCGCCAGCAGCGTTAAGACAGGGTCGAGGGCAGATTCACCCCTCCACTTT. As protein: CASSVKTGSRADSPLHF. The gene calls are TRBV5-1 and TRBJ1-6, with 7 positions matching TRBD1. Germline trimming cut 4 bases from V and 8 bases from J; bases unmatched to any gene: 15. The CDR3 is made up of 17 amino acids. Germline V gene data show CDR1 as SGHRS and CDR2 as YFSETQ.

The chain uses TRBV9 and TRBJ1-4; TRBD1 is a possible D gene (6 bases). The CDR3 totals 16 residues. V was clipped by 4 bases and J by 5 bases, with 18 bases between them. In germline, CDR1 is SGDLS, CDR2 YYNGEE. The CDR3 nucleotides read TGTGCCAGCAGCTCCCTCACAACAGGGAACAATGAAAAACTGTTTTTT. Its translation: CASSSLTTGNNEKLFF.

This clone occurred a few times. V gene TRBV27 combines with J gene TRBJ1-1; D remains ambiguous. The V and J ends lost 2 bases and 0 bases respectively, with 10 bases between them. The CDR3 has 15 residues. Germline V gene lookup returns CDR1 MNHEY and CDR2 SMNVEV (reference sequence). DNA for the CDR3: TGTGCCAGCAGTTTACGACCGGGAATGAACACTGAAGCTTTCTTT. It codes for CASSLRPGMNTEAFF.

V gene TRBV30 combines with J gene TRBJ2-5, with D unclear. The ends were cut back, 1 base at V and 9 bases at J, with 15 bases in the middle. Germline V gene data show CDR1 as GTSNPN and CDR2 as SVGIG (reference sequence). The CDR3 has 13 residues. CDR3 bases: TGTGCCTGGAGTGGACTCGCCGAGCCGGCCCAGTACTTC. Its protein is CAWSGLAEPAQYF. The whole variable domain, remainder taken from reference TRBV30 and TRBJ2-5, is SQTIHQWPATLVQPVGSPLSLECTVEGTSNPNLYWYRQAAGRGLQLLFYSVGIGQISSEVPQNLSASRPQDRQFILSSKKLLLSDSGFYLCAWSGLAEPAQYFGPGTRLLVL.

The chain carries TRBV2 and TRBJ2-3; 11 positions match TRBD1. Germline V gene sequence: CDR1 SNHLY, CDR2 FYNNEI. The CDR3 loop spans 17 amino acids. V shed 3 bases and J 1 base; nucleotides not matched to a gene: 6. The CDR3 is CASSDDRTGGGTDTQYF. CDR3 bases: TGTGCCAGCAGTGACGACCGGACAGGGGGCGGCACAGATACGCAGTATTTT.

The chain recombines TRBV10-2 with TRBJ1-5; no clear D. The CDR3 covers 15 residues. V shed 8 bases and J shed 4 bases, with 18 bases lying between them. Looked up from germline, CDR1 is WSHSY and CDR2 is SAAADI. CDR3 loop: CASCTGSKRNQPQHF. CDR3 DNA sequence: TGCGCCAGCTGTACCGGGTCGAAGAGGAATCAGCCCCAGCATTTT.

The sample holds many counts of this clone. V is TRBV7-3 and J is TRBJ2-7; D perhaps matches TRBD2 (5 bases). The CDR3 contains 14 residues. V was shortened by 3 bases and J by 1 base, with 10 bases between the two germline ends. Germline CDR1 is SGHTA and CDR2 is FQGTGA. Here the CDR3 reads CASSFRPGSYEQYF. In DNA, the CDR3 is TGTGCCAGCAGCTTTCGCCCGGGATCCTACGAGCAGTACTTC.

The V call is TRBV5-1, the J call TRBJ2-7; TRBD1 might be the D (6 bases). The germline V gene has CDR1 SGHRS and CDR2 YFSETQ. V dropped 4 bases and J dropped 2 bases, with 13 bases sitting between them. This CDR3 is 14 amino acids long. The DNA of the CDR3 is TGCGCCAGCAGCACGGGACAATCAACCTACGAGCAGTACTTC. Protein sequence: CASSTGQSTYEQYF.

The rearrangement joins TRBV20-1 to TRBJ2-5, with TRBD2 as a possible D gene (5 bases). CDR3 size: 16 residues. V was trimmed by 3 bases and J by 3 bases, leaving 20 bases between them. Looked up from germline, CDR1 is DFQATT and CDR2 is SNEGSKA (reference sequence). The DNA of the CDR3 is TGCAGTGCTAGTGGGTACTCCGATAGGGAGAAAGAGACCCAGTACTTC. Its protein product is CSASGYSDREKETQYF.

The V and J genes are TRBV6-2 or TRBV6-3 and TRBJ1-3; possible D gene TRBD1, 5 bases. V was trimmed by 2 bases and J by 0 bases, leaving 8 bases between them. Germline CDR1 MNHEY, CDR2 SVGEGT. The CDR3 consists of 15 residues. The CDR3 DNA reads TGTGCCAGCAGTTACGGGGCACTCTCTGGAAACACCATATATTTT. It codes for CASSYGALSGNTIYF.

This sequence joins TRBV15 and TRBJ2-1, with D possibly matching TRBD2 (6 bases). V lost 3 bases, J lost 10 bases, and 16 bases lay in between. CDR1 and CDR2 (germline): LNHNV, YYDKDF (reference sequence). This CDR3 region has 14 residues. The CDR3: CATSSPRMGGEQFF. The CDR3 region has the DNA TGTGCCACCAGCAGCCCTCGGATGGGAGGAGAGCAGTTCTTC. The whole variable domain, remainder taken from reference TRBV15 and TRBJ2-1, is DAMVIQNPRYQVTQFGKPVTLSCSQTLNHNVMYWYQQKSSQAPKLLFHYYDKDFNNEADTPDNFQSRRPNTSFCFLDIRSPGLGDTAMYLCATSSPRMGGEQFFGPGTRLTVL.

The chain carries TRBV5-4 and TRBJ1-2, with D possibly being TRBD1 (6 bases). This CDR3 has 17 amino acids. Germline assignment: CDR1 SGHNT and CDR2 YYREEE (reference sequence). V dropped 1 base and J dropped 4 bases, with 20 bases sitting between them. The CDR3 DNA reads TGTGCCAGCAGCTTGAGGAGCACAGGGCGGCCACTCTATGGCTACACCTTC. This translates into CASSLRSTGRPLYGYTF.

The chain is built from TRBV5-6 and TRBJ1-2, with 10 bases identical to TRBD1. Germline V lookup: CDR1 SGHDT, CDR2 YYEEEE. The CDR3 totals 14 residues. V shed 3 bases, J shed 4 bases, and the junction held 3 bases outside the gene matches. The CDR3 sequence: CASSWGQGSYGYTF. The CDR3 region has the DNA TGTGCCAGCAGCTGGGGACAGGGGTCCTATGGCTACACCTTC.

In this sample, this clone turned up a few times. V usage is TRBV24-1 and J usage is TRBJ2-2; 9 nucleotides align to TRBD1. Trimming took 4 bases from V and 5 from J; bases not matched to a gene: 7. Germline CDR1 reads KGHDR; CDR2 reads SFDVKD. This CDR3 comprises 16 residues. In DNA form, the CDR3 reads TGTGCCACCAGTGACCCGGACAGGGGCAGAACCGGGGAGCTGTTTTTT. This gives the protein CATSDPDRGRTGELFF.

The DNA of the CDR3 is TGCAGCGTTGAAGCGAGACAGGGAAACTATGGCTACACCTTC. Encoded protein: CSVEARQGNYGYTF. V usage is TRBV29-1 and J usage is TRBJ1-2, with 7 positions matching TRBD1. CDR1 and CDR2 from the germline V gene are SQVTM and ANQGSEA. The CDR3 extends over 14 amino acids. The V and J ends lost 1 base and 2 bases, in that order; junction bases with no gene match: 4.

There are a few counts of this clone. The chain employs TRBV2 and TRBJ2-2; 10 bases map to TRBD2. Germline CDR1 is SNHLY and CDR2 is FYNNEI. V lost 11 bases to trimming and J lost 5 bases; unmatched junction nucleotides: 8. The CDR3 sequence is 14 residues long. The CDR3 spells CASRSGGGTGELFF. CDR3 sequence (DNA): TGTGCCTCCCGGAGCGGGGGGGGGACCGGGGAGCTGTTTTTT.

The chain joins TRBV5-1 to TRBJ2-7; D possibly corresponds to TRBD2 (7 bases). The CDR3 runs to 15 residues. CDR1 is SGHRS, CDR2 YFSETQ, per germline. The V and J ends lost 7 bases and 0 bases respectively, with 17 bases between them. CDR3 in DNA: TGCGCCAGCTTCCCGGGGGGCCCCTACTCCTACGAGCAGTACTTC. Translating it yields CASFPGGPYSYEQYF.